These T cell receptor beta chains were read from a single sample in a study of tumor-infiltrating lymphocytes in primary liver carcinoma. A single record per CDR3 protein comes from TCRdb applying MiXCR to the multiplex PCR reads. The data hold roughly 49,000 distinct CDR3 sequences, with 60% to 85% observed a single time. The sample comprised liver tumor tissue from sampling region 5. The receptors were sampled from a man aged 40-50 years with primary liver carcinoma and hepatitis B virus infection. Both conserved end residues are part of each CDR3. Fields, in order: D gene, clone size, V gene, J gene, CDR3 DNA, CDR3 protein. D genes are given only for firm matches. Size tells how often a clone was seen (once, few, many) or the class of an expanded clone, and some rows leave it out.

D: NA
size: NA
V: TRBV29-1
J: TRBJ2-1
DNA: TGCAGCGGGGCGGACTTCGAAGGGACAAGTGAACAGTTCTTC
CDR3: CSGADFEGTSEQFF

D: TRBD2
size: NA
V: TRBV11-2
J: TRBJ2-1
DNA: TGTGCCAGCAGCAACTCTTCGACTAGCGCAAGGGGAGGCGGGTTCTTC
CDR3: CASSNSSTSARGGGFF

D: NA
size: NA
V: TRBV28
J: TRBJ2-7
DNA: TGTGCCAGCGGTTTGGGGACGGCGGGGGAGCAGTACTTC
CDR3: CASGLGTAGEQYF

D: TRBD1
size: many
V: TRBV29-1
J: TRBJ1-1
DNA: TGCAGCGTTGAAGTTACCGGACAGGCCACTGAAGCTTTCTTT
CDR3: CSVEVTGQATEAFF

D: NA
size: NA
V: TRBV29-1
J: TRBJ2-7
DNA: TGCAGCATTGCCCAAGGCAGGGGCTACGTGCAGTACTTC
CDR3: CSIAQGRGYVQYF

D: TRBD1
size: NA
V: TRBV4-1
J: TRBJ2-2
DNA: TGCACCAGCAGCCTGAGACAGGGAGAAGCCGGGGAGCTGTTATTT
CDR3: CTSSLRQGEAGELLF

D: TRBD2
size: NA
V: TRBV4-2
J: TRBJ2-7
DNA: TGTGCCACTACTGGACAAGCGGGAACTTATAAGTCCTACGAGCAGTACTTC
CDR3: CATTGQAGTYKSYEQYF

D: NA
size: NA
V: TRBV11-2
J: TRBJ2-1
DNA: TGTACCAGCAGCTTGAGGATACGTGAGCAGTTCTTC
CDR3: CTSSLRIREQFF

D: TRBD2
size: once
V: TRBV25-1
J: TRBJ2-7
DNA: TGTACCAGCAGTGCTAACTCCGCCGCGGGACTAGCGGGGTCGGGTTACGAGCAGTACTTC
CDR3: CTSSANSAAGLAGSGYEQYF

D: NA
size: few
V: TRBV2
J: TRBJ1-5
DNA: TGTGCCAGCAGTGGACAGTATAGCAATCAGCCCCAGCATTTT
CDR3: CASSGQYSNQPQHF

D: NA
size: NA
V: TRBV6-2/TRBV6-3
J: TRBJ2-3
DNA: TGTGCCAGCAGTTACGTCGGGTTGGGGCTTAGCACAGAAACGCAGTATTTT
CDR3: CASSYVGLGLSTETQYF

D: NA
size: NA
V: TRBV11-2
J: TRBJ2-2
DNA: TGTGCCAGCAGCTTAGATCGAGGGGGAGTGCGCCCGAGCACCGGGAAGCTGCTTTTT
CDR3: CASSLDRGGVRPSTGKLLF

D: TRBD1
size: NA
V: TRBV6-1
J: TRBJ2-2
DNA: TGTGCCAGCAGTGAGGGACAGGTGAACACCGGGGTGCTGTTTTTC
CDR3: CASSEGQVNTGVLFF

D: TRBD2
size: NA
V: TRBV7-8
J: TRBJ2-2
DNA: TGTGCTAGCAGCCCGGGACTAGCGGAGGGGACCGGGAAGCTGTTTTTT
CDR3: CASSPGLAEGTGKLFF

D: TRBD2
size: many
V: TRBV7-8
J: TRBJ2-7
DNA: TGTGCCAGCAGCTTGACGGGACTAGCGTTCCACGAGCAGTACTTC
CDR3: CASSLTGLAFHEQYF

D: NA
size: many
V: TRBV7-9
J: TRBJ2-7
DNA: TGTGCCAGCAGCGCCCCGAGGTCCTACGAGCAGTACTTC
CDR3: CASSAPRSYEQYF

D: NA
size: once
V: TRBV29-1
J: TRBJ1-1
DNA: TGCAGGGTTGACGATTCGGACAGCCCTCCAAGTGAAGCTTTCTTT
CDR3: CRVDDSDSPPSEAFF

D: NA
size: NA
V: TRBV4-1
J: TRBJ2-7
DNA: TGCGCCAGCCGCCCCGACCGGTCGAACAGACCTTACGAGCAGTACTTC
CDR3: CASRPDRSNRPYEQYF

D: TRBD2
size: NA
V: TRBV6-6
J: TRBJ2-7
DNA: TGTGCCAGCAGTTACTTGGCTAGCGGGAGGTACGAGCAGTACTTC
CDR3: CASSYLASGRYEQYF

D: TRBD2
size: NA
V: TRBV6-5
J: TRBJ2-1
DNA: TGTGCCAGCAGTTACTTTTCCGGGACTAGCGGCTACAATGAGCAGTTCTTC
CDR3: CASSYFSGTSGYNEQFF

D: NA
size: NA
V: TRBV2
J: TRBJ2-5
DNA: TGTGCCAGCAGTGAAGGGGACGAAGGGACCCAGTACTTC
CDR3: CASSEGDEGTQYF

D: NA
size: NA
V: TRBV28
J: TRBJ1-2
DNA: TGTGTCAGCAGCACCCAGGAGGGTAGTTATGCGTGGGGCTACACCTTC
CDR3: CVSSTQEGSYAWGYTF

D: TRBD2
size: NA
V: TRBV5-1
J: TRBJ2-7
DNA: TGTGCCAGCAGCCTAGCGGGAGGGGGATACGAGCGGTACTTC
CDR3: CASSLAGGGYERYF

D: NA
size: NA
V: TRBV4-2
J: TRBJ2-7
DNA: TGTGCCAGCAGCCAAGATACCGGGGCCGGAGGGGACTGCGAGCAGTACTTC
CDR3: CASSQDTGAGGDCEQYF

D: TRBD2
size: few
V: TRBV5-1
J: TRBJ2-7
DNA: TGTGCCACCGCATCGCTGGCGGGAGCTTCCGACCAGTACTTC
CDR3: CATASLAGASDQYF

D: NA
size: NA
V: TRBV7-9
J: TRBJ1-6
DNA: TGTGCCAGCAGCACCCGACATGGACATTCACCACTCCACTTT
CDR3: CASSTRHGHSPLHF

D: NA
size: NA
V: TRBV7-8
J: TRBJ2-7
DNA: TGTGCCGGCAGCCTAGAGATAAGTTCCTACGAGCAATACTTC
CDR3: CAGSLEISSYEQYF

D: NA
size: NA
V: TRBV6-5
J: TRBJ1-6
DNA: TGTGCCAACAGTTATTCAACAGGGTTTGATAATTCACCCCTCCACTTT
CDR3: CANSYSTGFDNSPLHF

D: TRBD2
size: NA
V: TRBV4-1
J: TRBJ2-7
DNA: TGCGACAGCAGCCAAGATCTACTAGCGGAAGGCCAGTACTTC
CDR3: CDSSQDLLAEGQYF

D: TRBD1
size: NA
V: TRBV13
J: TRBJ2-7
DNA: TGTGCCAGCAGCCTCCAGGGGGAGCACTACTTC
CDR3: CASSLQGEHYF

D: TRBD1
size: once
V: TRBV18
J: TRBJ2-7
DNA: TGTGCCAGCCCAACTGGGACAGGGGGAGCCTACGAGCAGTACTTC
CDR3: CASPTGTGGAYEQYF

D: NA
size: many
V: TRBV12-5
J: TRBJ1-6
DNA: TGTGCTAGTGGTTTGGTCGCCTTT
CDR3: CASGLVAF

D: NA
size: medium-sized
V: TRBV11-2
J: TRBJ2-5
DNA: TGTGCCAGCAGCTTAGGGACAGCGCAAGAGACCCAGTACTTC
CDR3: CASSLGTAQETQYF

D: NA
size: many
V: TRBV7-9
J: TRBJ2-2
DNA: TGTGCCACCTCAGGGATTAGCCCCGGGGAGCTGTTTTTT
CDR3: CATSGISPGELFF

D: NA
size: NA
V: TRBV11-2
J: TRBJ2-5
DNA: TGTGCCAGCAGCTTAGGGTGTAGCGGCCCGGGGGAGACCCGATACTTC
CDR3: CASSLGCSGPGETRYF

D: NA
size: NA
V: TRBV7-3
J: TRBJ2-5
DNA: TGTGCCAGCAGATTAAATGGAGGGACCCAGTACTTC
CDR3: CASRLNGGTQYF